This T cell receptor (beta chain) was sequenced in a study of blood T cell repertoires in COVID-19. About the research overall: The United States, Italy and Spain supplied acute and convalescent COVID-19 samples. Sources were T cells, B-cell-depleted T cells, or PBMCs; the material itself was cDNA or gDNA.

V lost 7 bases to trimming and J lost 3 bases, with 13 bases between them. CDR1 is SNHLY and CDR2 is FYNNEI in the germline V gene. The CDR3 length is 13 residues. This clone is a singleton in its sample. Original data processing: Scientists estimated how many nucleated cells there were by amplifying reference gene primers. Only in-frame clones appear in the TCRdb table, and some are missing; sequencing was by immunoSEQ multiplex PCR. V, J and clone size are taken as reported in that table, and D and trimming were inferred from the DNA itself. The data hold roughly 13,000 clones, with around four fifths observed a single time.

The chain joins TRBV2 to TRBJ2-7; D is possibly TRBD1 (6 bases). The sequencing input was peripheral blood. The receptor comes from a man between 40 and 49 years old with active or convalescent COVID-19. CDR3 residues: CASNSGQSYEQYF. The CDR3 nucleotides read TGTGCCAGCAACTCAGGACAGAGCTACGAGCAGTACTTC.